This T cell receptor beta chain was captured by sequencing in a study of T cell changes during pregnancy in multiple sclerosis. Generated by immunoSEQ multiplex PCR, the TCRdb table keeps only in-frame clones and is missing some. This table holds 100,000 to 150,000 clones, about 94% found once. This clone was detected once. The ends lost 4 bases at V and 5 bases at J; junction bases unmatched: 18. In germline, CDR1 is LGHNA, CDR2 YNFKEQ. The CDR3 extends over 18 amino acids. The specimen was peripheral blood, collected before pregnancy. The sequence was collected from a female donor with multiple sclerosis, enrolled in a pregnancy study. J is TRBJ2-7 and V is TRBV4-2, with TRBD2 identical over 9 bases. In DNA form, the CDR3 reads TGTGCCAGCAGCCCGGGTGGGGTACTAGCGGGTTTCACTAACGAGCAGTACTTC. It is translated as CASSPGGVLAGFTNEQYF.